This is a list of T cell receptor beta chains from one sample in a study of T cell repertoires in cytomegalovirus infection. TCRdb fed the reads into MiXCR, producing one record per CDR3 protein. The profile shows a few hundred thousand distinct CDR3 sequences, under 25% of them singletons. The sequencing sample was made of CD8+ T cells from PBMCs. The receptor set was obtained from a human donor in good health (CMV status not recorded). Some clones in this sample may be carry-over from other donors' samples. Each CDR3 is given with its conserved first and last residue. The order of the fields is J gene, V gene, D gene, clone size, CDR3 protein, CDR3 DNA. The D gene is left open where the match is weak. The size field is filled for only some rows; it gives once, few, many or a size class.

TRBJ2-5 | TRBV20-1 | TRBD2 | few | CSASSLAGGWAQETQYF | TGCAGTGCTAGTAGCCTAGCGGGGGGGTGGGCCCAAGAGACCCAGTACTTC
TRBJ1-6 | TRBV20-1 | TRBD1 | . | CSASFTGQESPLHF | TGCAGTGCTAGTTTCACAGGACAGGAATCACCCCTCCACTTT
TRBJ2-7 | TRBV2 | . | . | CASSEYGSYEQYF | TGTGCCAGCAGTGAATACGGCTCCTACGAGCAGTACTTC
TRBJ2-2 | TRBV5-4 | TRBD2 | . | CASSDGLAGTGELFF | TGTGCCAGCAGCGACGGACTAGCGGGGACCGGGGAGCTGTTTTTT
TRBJ2-2 | TRBV28 | TRBD1 | few | CASSSRTGDGGELFF | TGTGCCAGCAGTAGCAGGACAGGGGATGGCGGGGAGCTGTTTTTT
TRBJ1-5 | TRBV12-3/TRBV12-4 | . | . | CASSYFNQPQHF | TGTGCCAGCAGTTATTTCAATCAGCCCCAGCATTTT
TRBJ2-1 | TRBV19 | . | many | CASIEAPLGEQFF | TGTGCCAGTATTGAGGCCCCCTTAGGGGAGCAGTTCTTC
TRBJ2-5 | TRBV7-6 | TRBD2 | many | CASSTPLAGGYQETQYF | TGTGCCAGCAGCACCCCTCTAGCGGGGGGGTACCAAGAGACCCAGTACTTC
TRBJ1-1 | TRBV28 | . | many | CASSVSTEAFF | TGTGCCAGCAGCGTTTCCACTGAAGCTTTCTTT
TRBJ2-5 | TRBV2 | TRBD2 | once | CARQRGGGETQYF | TGTGCCAGGCAGCGGGGGGGCGGGGAGACCCAGTACTTC
TRBJ2-3 | TRBV27 | . | few | CASSPPSGSSTDTQYF | TGTGCCAGCAGTCCCCCCTCGGGGTCTAGCACAGATACGCAGTATTTT
TRBJ1-4 | TRBV7-8 | . | many | CASSLAPTNEKLFF | TGTGCCAGCAGCTTAGCCCCAACTAATGAAAAACTGTTTTTT
TRBJ2-2 | TRBV4-1 | . | . | CASSPGPFTGELFF | TGCGCCAGCAGCCCAGGGCCTTTCACCGGGGAGCTGTTTTTT
TRBJ2-2 | TRBV19 | . | . | CASSILGLTGELFF | TGTGCCAGTAGTATTCTCGGACTCACCGGGGAGCTGTTTTTT